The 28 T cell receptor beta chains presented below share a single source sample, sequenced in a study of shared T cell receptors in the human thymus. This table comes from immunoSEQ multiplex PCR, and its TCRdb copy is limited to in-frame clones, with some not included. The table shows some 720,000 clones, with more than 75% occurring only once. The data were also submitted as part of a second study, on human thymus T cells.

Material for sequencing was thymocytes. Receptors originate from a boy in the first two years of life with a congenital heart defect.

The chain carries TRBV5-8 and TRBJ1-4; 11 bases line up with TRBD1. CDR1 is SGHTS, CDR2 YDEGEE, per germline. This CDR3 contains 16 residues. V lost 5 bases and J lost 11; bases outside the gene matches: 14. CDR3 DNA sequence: TGTGCCAGCAGTTTCCGTTGGGACAGGGGGAGTGAGAAACTGTTTTTT. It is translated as CASSFRWDRGSEKLFF. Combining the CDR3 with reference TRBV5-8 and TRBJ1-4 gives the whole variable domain EAGVTQSPTHLIKTRGQQATLRCSPISGHTSVYWYQQALGLGLQFLLWYDEGEERNRGNFPPRFSGRQFPNYSSELNVNALELEDSALYLCASSFRWDRGSEKLFFGSGTQLSVL.

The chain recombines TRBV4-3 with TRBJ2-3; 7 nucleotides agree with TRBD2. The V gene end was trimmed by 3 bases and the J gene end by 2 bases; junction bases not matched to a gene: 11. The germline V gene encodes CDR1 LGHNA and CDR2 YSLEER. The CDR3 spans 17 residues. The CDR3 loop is CASSHPSGRGSTDTQYF. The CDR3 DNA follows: TGCGCCAGCAGCCATCCCAGCGGGCGGGGGTCCACAGATACGCAGTATTTT.

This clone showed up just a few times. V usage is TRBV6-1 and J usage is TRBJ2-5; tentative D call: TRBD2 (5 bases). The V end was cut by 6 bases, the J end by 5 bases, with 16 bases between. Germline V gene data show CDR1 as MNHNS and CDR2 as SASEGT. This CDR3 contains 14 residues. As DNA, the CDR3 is TGTGCCAGCAGGGGAGACTACCCCCTTGAGACCCAGTACTTC. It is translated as CASRGDYPLETQYF.

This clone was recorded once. CDR3 protein: CASSQEATDSYEQYF. CDR3 in DNA: TGTGCCAGCAGCCAAGAAGCGACCGACTCCTACGAGCAGTACTTC. The chain links TRBV4-2 to TRBJ2-7, with no clear D. Trimming cost V 0 bases and J 0 bases, with 9 bases left between them. Looked up from germline, CDR1 is LGHNA and CDR2 is YNFKEQ. The CDR3 contains 15 residues.

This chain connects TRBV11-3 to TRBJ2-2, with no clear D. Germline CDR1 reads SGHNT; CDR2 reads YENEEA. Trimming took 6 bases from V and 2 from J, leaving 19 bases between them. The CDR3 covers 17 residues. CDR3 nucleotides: TGTGCCAGCAGGTCCCTATCAACCACAGAAAACACCGGGGAGCTGTTTTTT. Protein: CASRSLSTTENTGELFF.

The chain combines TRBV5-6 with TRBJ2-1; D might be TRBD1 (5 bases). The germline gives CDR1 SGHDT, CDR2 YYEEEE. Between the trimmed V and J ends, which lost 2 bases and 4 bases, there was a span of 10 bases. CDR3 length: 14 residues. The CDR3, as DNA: TGTGCCAGCAGCTTAAGGGGCGATTACAATGAGCAGTTCTTC. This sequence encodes CASSLRGDYNEQFF.

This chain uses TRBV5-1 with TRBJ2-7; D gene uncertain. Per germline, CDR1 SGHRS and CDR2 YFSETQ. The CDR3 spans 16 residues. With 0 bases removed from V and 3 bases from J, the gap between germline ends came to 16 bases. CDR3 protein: CASSLGSPGPYYEQYF. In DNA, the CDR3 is TGCGCCAGCAGCTTGGGTTCCCCTGGCCCGTACTACGAGCAGTACTTC.

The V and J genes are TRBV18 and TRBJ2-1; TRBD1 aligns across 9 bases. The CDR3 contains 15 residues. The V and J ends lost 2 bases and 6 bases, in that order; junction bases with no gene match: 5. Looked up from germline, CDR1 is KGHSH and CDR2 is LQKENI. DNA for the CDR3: TGTGCCAGCTCACCAGGGACAGGGAACTGCAATGAGCAGTTCTTC. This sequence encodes CASSPGTGNCNEQFF.

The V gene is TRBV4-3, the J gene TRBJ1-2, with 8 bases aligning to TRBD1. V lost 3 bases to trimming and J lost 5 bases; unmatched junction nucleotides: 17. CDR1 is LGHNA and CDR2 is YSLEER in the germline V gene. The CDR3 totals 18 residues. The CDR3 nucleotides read TGCGCCAGCAGCCAGGGAATCGACTCCGGGACAGGTACTTATGGCTACACCTTC. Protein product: CASSQGIDSGTGTYGYTF.

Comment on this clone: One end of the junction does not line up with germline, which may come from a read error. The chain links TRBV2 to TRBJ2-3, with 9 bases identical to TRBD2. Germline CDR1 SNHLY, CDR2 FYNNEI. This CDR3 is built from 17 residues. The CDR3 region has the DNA TGTGCCAGCGGGAGGCGGGAGGGCCGGTACAGCAGAGATACGCAGTATTTT. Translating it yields CASGRREGRYSRDTQYF.

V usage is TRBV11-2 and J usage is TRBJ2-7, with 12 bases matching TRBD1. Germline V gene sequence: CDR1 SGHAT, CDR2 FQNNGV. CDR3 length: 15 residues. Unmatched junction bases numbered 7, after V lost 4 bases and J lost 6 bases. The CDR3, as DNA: TGTGCCAGCAGCTCACTCCGGGACAGGGGGCTCGAGCAGTACTTC. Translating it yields CASSSLRDRGLEQYF.

The DNA for the CDR3 is TGTGCCAGCAGCTTGGTTAGAGCTCCGGGACAGGGGGACTACGAGCAGTACTTC. Translated: CASSLVRAPGQGDYEQYF. The chain combines TRBV5-6 with TRBJ2-7; TRBD1 agrees at 11 bases. The CDR3 length is 18 residues. CDR1 is SGHDT and CDR2 is YYEEEE in the germline V gene. V was clipped by 0 bases and J by 3 bases; unmatched bases: 11.

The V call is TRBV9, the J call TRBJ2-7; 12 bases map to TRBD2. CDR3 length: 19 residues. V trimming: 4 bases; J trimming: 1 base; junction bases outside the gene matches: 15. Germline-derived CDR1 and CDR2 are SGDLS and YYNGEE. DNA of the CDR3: TGTGCCAGCAGCCAAGACGAGGGACTAGGGACTAGCGGGTCCTACGAGCAGTACTTC. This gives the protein CASSQDEGLGTSGSYEQYF.

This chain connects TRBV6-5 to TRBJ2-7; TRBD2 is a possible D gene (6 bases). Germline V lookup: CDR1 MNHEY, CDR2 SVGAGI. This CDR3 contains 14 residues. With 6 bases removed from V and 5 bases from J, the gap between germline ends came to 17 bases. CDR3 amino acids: CASSRGGKGDEQYF. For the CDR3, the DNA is TGTGCCAGCAGCCGGGGAGGCAAGGGCGACGAGCAGTACTTC.

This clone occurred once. CDR3 coding DNA: TGTGCCAGCAGCTTAGGCAGCGACAGGGGGCTCTCTGGAAACACCATATATTTT. Translated, it gives CASSLGSDRGLSGNTIYF. This sequence joins TRBV7-2 and TRBJ1-3; TRBD1 agrees at 10 bases. Germline V gene lookup returns CDR1 SGHTA and CDR2 FQGNSA. CDR3 length: 18 residues. The trim removed 1 base at V and 0 bases at J, leaving 6 bases unmatched.

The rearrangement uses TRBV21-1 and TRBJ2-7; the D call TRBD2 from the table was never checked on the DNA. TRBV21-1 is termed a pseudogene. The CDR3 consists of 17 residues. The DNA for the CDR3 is TGTGCCAGCAGCCTAGGGACTAGCGGCCCCTTCTCCTACGAGCAGTACTTC. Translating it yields CASSLGTSGPFSYEQYF.

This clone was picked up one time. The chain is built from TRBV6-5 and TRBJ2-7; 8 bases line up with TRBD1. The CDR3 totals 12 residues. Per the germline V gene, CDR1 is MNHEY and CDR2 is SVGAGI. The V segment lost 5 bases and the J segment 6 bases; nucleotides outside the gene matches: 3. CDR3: CASSITGGEQYF. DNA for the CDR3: TGTGCCAGCAGTATTACAGGGGGCGAGCAGTACTTC.

The CDR3 coding sequence is TGCGCCAGCTGGCCCGGGGGGAACACAGATACGCAGTATTTT. Translated, it gives CASWPGGNTDTQYF. The chain is built from TRBV10-2 and TRBJ2-3, with 7 bases aligning to TRBD2. The junction had 7 bases not matched to a gene; V was cut back by 8 bases and J by 2 bases. Germline lookup yields CDR1 WSHSY and CDR2 SAAADI. The CDR3 length is 14 residues.

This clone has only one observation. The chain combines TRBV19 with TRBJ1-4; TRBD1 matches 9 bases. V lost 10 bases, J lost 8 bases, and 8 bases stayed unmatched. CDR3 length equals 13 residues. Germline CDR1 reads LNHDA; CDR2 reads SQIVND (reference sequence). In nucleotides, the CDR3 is TGTGCCACTACGGGACAGGGAGAGGAAAAACTGTTTTTT. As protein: CATTGQGEEKLFF.

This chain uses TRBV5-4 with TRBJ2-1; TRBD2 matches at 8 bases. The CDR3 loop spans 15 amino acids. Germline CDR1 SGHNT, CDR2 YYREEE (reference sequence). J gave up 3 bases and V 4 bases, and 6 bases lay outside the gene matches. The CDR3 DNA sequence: TGTGCCAGCAGCCCGGGACTAGAGATCTACAATGAGCAGTTCTTC. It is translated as CASSPGLEIYNEQFF.

The CDR3 spells CASGLATPGYEQYF. In DNA, the CDR3 is TGTGCTAGTGGTTTGGCGACCCCGGGATACGAGCAGTACTTC. The V and J genes are TRBV12-5 and TRBJ2-7; maybe TRBD2 (5 bases). The CDR3 sequence is 14 residues long. Trimming shortened V by 1 base and J by 4 bases, and 11 bases separated the two germline ends. Germline CDR1 reads LGHNT; CDR2 reads FRNRAP.

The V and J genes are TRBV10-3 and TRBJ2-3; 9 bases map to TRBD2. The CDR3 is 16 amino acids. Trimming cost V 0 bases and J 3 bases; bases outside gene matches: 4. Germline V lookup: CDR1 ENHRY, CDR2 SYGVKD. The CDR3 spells CAISESASGETDTQYF. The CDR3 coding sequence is TGTGCCATCAGTGAGTCTGCTAGCGGGGAGACAGATACGCAGTATTTT.

CDR3 loop: CATSRVKRTGGCNQPQHF. The CDR3 DNA is TGTGCCACCAGCAGAGTGAAGAGGACAGGGGGCTGCAATCAGCCCCAGCATTTT. This chain connects TRBV15 to TRBJ1-5; 11 bases match TRBD1. The trim removed 1 base at V and 2 bases at J, leaving 7 bases unmatched. The CDR3 runs 18 residues. Germline V gene lookup returns CDR1 LNHNV and CDR2 YYDKDF (reference sequence).

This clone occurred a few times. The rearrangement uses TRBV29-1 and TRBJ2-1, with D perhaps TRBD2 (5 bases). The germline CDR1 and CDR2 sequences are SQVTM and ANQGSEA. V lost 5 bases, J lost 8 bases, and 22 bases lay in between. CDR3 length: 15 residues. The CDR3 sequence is CSVTGVGLSWDEQFF. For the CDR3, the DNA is TGCAGCGTTACGGGCGTCGGACTTTCCTGGGATGAGCAGTTCTTC.

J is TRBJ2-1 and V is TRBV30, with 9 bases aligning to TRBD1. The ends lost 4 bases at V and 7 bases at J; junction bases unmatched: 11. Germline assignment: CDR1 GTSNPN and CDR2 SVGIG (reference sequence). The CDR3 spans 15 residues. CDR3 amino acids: CAWIPPTGGSNEQFF. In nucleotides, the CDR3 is TGTGCCTGGATCCCCCCGACAGGGGGAAGTAATGAGCAGTTCTTC.

The CDR3 bases are TGTGCCAGCAGCCAAGCACCTAGCGGGGGCAACAATGAGCAGTTCTTC. It yields the protein CASSQAPSGGNNEQFF. The V call is TRBV4-2, the J call TRBJ2-1, with 10 bases fitting TRBD2. CDR1 is LGHNA, CDR2 YNFKEQ, per germline. The CDR3 loop spans 16 amino acids. The ends lost 1 base at V and 5 bases at J; junction bases unmatched: 5.

The CDR3 here is CASSQLTSGSSYEQYF. The CDR3 DNA reads as TGTGCCAGCAGCCAATTGACTAGCGGGAGCTCCTACGAGCAGTACTTC. The genes are TRBV4-2 and TRBJ2-7, with 12 bases matching TRBD2. The CDR3 runs to 16 residues. CDR1 and CDR2 from the germline V gene are LGHNA and YNFKEQ. Trimming removed 2 bases from V and 0 bases from J; junction bases left unmatched: 2.

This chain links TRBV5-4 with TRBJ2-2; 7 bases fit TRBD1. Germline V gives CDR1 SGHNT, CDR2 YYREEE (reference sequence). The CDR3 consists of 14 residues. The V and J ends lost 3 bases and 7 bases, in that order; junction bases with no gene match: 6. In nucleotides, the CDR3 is TGTGCCAGCAGCTGTGACAGGGAAGGCGGGGAGCTGTTTTTT. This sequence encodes CASSCDREGGELFF.